This T cell receptor beta chain was sequenced during a study of early T cells in non-severe SARS-CoV-2 infection. Study at large: The input, bulk RNA from unsorted whole blood, was sequenced, and chains were unpaired.

TCRdb re-derived calls from the 5' RACE reads in MiXCR, one entry per CDR3 protein. The data hold fewer than 85,000 distinct CDR3 sequences, with roughly 13% observed a single time. Germline V gene sequence: CDR1 MNHNY, CDR2 SVGAGI (reference sequence). The CDR3 contains 14 residues. Trimming at V came to 6 bases and at J to 6 bases, leaving 10 bases not matched to a gene. This clonotype was counted between two and nine times. What it binds is not known. Study conclusions and caveats: Using VDJdb, the matching emphasized anti-spike CD8 responses while missing private and CD4 specificities.

The material sequenced was whole blood. The receptor was isolated from an adult who was a healthcare worker with PCR-confirmed SARS-CoV-2 infection or an uninfected control (not recorded which). V usage is TRBV6-6 and J usage is TRBJ2-7; TRBD2 aligns across 8 bases. The CDR3 spells CASSPGGRRGEQYF. The CDR3 DNA sequence: TGTGCCAGCAGCCCTGGCGGGAGGAGGGGCGAGCAGTACTTC.